This TCR beta chain comes out of a study of early T cells in non-severe SARS-CoV-2 infection. Study in general: With bulk RNA from unsorted whole blood as input, sequencing yielded unpaired chains.

Separate cDNA molecules each had unique molecular identifiers attached to them. TCRdb used MiXCR to reprocess the 5' RACE reads, holding one entry per CDR3 protein. Among fewer than 50,000 distinct CDR3 sequences, roughly 6.2% were seen once, and the ten largest hold around an eighth. This clonotype was picked up many times. The CDR3 sequence is 12 residues long. Trimming cost V 2 bases and J 6 bases, with 2 bases left between them. Germline V lookup: CDR1 MNHEY, CDR2 SMNVEV (reference sequence). This chain joins TRBV27 and TRBJ1-6; no firm D call. The sequence was collected from an adult who was a healthcare worker with PCR-confirmed SARS-CoV-2 infection or an uninfected control (not recorded which). Sequences were obtained from whole blood. In DNA, the CDR3 is TGTGCCAGCAGTTTAGTTAATTCACCCCTCCACTTT. Encoded protein: CASSLVNSPLHF.